Listed below are T cell receptor beta chains from one sample, sequenced in a study of T-cell memory formation after mild COVID-19. Each CDR3 protein is one row after TCRdb ran MiXCR on the 5' RACE reads. Among 450,000 to 650,000 distinct CDR3 sequences, roughly 20% were seen once, and the ten largest hold 8.4%. Input material: PBMCs or a T cell subset sorted from them (not recorded which). The receptor source for this set is an adult woman who had mild COVID-19 (a few samples of this study predate the infection). Cell type and time point are not known. Each CDR3 is given with its conserved first and last residue. Each record gives: J gene, V gene, clone size, D gene, CDR3 protein, CDR3 DNA. The D gene is left open where the match is weak. The size field is filled for only some rows; it gives once, few, many or a size class.

j_call: TRBJ2-2
v_call: TRBV7-2
clone_size: few
d_call: TRBD1
cdr3_aa: CASSPGQGAGELFF
cdr3_nt: TGTGCCAGCAGCCCGGGGCAGGGGGCCGGGGAGCTGTTTTTT

j_call: TRBJ2-4
v_call: TRBV7-9
clone_size: few
d_call: .
cdr3_aa: CASSPKQATGFLAKNIQYF
cdr3_nt: TGTGCCAGCAGCCCGAAACAAGCAACAGGGTTTTTAGCCAAAAACATTCAGTACTTC

j_call: TRBJ2-5
v_call: TRBV6-5
clone_size: .
d_call: .
cdr3_aa: CASSYVVGEETQYF
cdr3_nt: TGTGCCAGCAGTTACGTCGTGGGTGAAGAGACCCAGTACTTC

j_call: TRBJ2-2
v_call: TRBV30
clone_size: .
d_call: .
cdr3_aa: CAWRSRGLGLTGELFF
cdr3_nt: TGTGCCTGGAGGTCTAGGGGTTTAGGCTTGACCGGGGAGCTGTTTTTT

j_call: TRBJ2-3
v_call: TRBV2
clone_size: .
d_call: TRBD1
cdr3_aa: CASSEAGQSTDTQYF
cdr3_nt: TGTGCCAGCAGTGAAGCGGGACAGAGCACAGATACGCAGTATTTT

j_call: TRBJ2-7
v_call: TRBV12-3/TRBV12-4
clone_size: .
d_call: TRBD2
cdr3_aa: CASSHTGTSGGSSYEQYF
cdr3_nt: TGTGCCAGCAGTCACACCGGGACTAGCGGGGGATCCTCTTACGAGCAGTACTTC

j_call: TRBJ2-7
v_call: TRBV11-3
clone_size: few
d_call: TRBD2
cdr3_aa: CASSLPAGDEQYF
cdr3_nt: TGTGCCAGCAGTCTACCAGCGGGAGACGAGCAGTACTTC

j_call: TRBJ2-1
v_call: TRBV9
clone_size: few
d_call: TRBD1
cdr3_aa: CASSAGQGSNNEQFF
cdr3_nt: TGTGCCAGCAGCGCTGGACAGGGGAGCAACAATGAGCAGTTCTTC

j_call: TRBJ2-5
v_call: TRBV7-2
clone_size: once
d_call: TRBD1
cdr3_aa: CASSLASGTVKETQYF
cdr3_nt: TGTGCCAGCAGCTTAGCTTCCGGGACAGTAAAAGAGACCCAGTACTTC

j_call: TRBJ2-3
v_call: TRBV7-9
clone_size: many
d_call: TRBD2
cdr3_aa: CASSGLAGGSTDTQYF
cdr3_nt: TGTGCCAGCAGCGGACTAGCGGGAGGGAGCACAGATACGCAGTATTTT

j_call: TRBJ1-6
v_call: TRBV12-3/TRBV12-4
clone_size: few
d_call: TRBD1
cdr3_aa: CASSLILAGRQGEGLYTSPLHF
cdr3_nt: TGTGCCAGCAGTTTAATCCTGGCTGGTAGACAGGGGGAAGGATTGTATACTTCACCCCTCCACTTT

j_call: TRBJ2-5
v_call: TRBV12-3/TRBV12-4
clone_size: few
d_call: .
cdr3_aa: CASSRGRYQETQYF
cdr3_nt: TGTGCCAGCAGTCGGGGACGGTACCAAGAGACCCAGTACTTC

j_call: TRBJ2-2
v_call: TRBV15
clone_size: .
d_call: .
cdr3_aa: CATSSPGTTNTGELFF
cdr3_nt: TGTGCCACCAGCAGCCCCGGGACGACGAACACCGGGGAGCTGTTTTTT

j_call: TRBJ1-6
v_call: TRBV5-1
clone_size: .
d_call: TRBD1
cdr3_aa: CASSPSGTGYSPLHF
cdr3_nt: TGCGCCAGCAGCCCATCCGGGACAGGGTATTCACCCCTCCACTTT

j_call: TRBJ1-1
v_call: TRBV11-3
clone_size: few
d_call: .
cdr3_aa: CASSRDGKNTEAFF
cdr3_nt: TGTGCCAGCTCTAGGGACGGAAAGAACACTGAAGCTTTCTTT

j_call: TRBJ1-2
v_call: TRBV7-6
clone_size: few
d_call: .
cdr3_aa: CASSLGADPGYGYTF
cdr3_nt: TGTGCCAGCAGCTTAGGTGCGGACCCTGGCTATGGCTACACCTTC

j_call: TRBJ2-1
v_call: TRBV7-9
clone_size: .
d_call: TRBD2
cdr3_aa: CAKPGLAGGSYNEQFF
cdr3_nt: TGTGCCAAGCCGGGACTAGCGGGGGGCTCCTACAATGAGCAGTTCTTC

j_call: TRBJ2-7
v_call: TRBV6-5
clone_size: many
d_call: .
cdr3_aa: CASSYGGVGSYEQYF
cdr3_nt: TGTGCCAGCAGTTACGGCGGGGTTGGGTCCTACGAGCAGTACTTC

j_call: TRBJ2-3
v_call: TRBV24-1
clone_size: few
d_call: TRBD1
cdr3_aa: CATSDFRTGTDTQYF
cdr3_nt: TGTGCCACCAGTGATTTTAGGACAGGGACAGATACGCAGTATTTT

j_call: TRBJ2-1
v_call: TRBV13
clone_size: few
d_call: TRBD2
cdr3_aa: CASSEQRGVSEQFF
cdr3_nt: TGTGCCAGCAGCGAACAGCGGGGGGTGAGTGAGCAGTTCTTC

j_call: TRBJ2-5
v_call: TRBV11-2
clone_size: .
d_call: TRBD2
cdr3_aa: CASSLGLGRGETQYF
cdr3_nt: TGTGCCAGCAGCTTAGGGTTAGGGAGGGGAGAGACCCAGTACTTC

j_call: TRBJ2-7
v_call: TRBV10-3
clone_size: .
d_call: TRBD2
cdr3_aa: CAISGSGTSGRSREQYF
cdr3_nt: TGTGCCATCAGTGGATCAGGGACTAGCGGGAGAAGTCGGGAGCAGTACTTC

j_call: TRBJ2-3
v_call: TRBV11-2
clone_size: few
d_call: .
cdr3_aa: CASSLRWTGSTDTQYF
cdr3_nt: TGTGCCAGCAGCTTGCGGTGGACTGGCAGCACAGATACGCAGTATTTT

j_call: TRBJ2-3
v_call: TRBV12-3/TRBV12-4
clone_size: .
d_call: .
cdr3_aa: CASTRSNTDTQYF
cdr3_nt: TGTGCCAGCACCAGGAGTAACACAGATACGCAGTATTTT

j_call: TRBJ2-5
v_call: TRBV5-1
clone_size: .
d_call: .
cdr3_aa: CASSLAGGREETQYF
cdr3_nt: TGCGCCAGCAGCTTGGCCGGGGGGCGGGAAGAGACCCAGTACTTC

j_call: TRBJ2-2
v_call: TRBV15
clone_size: .
d_call: TRBD1
cdr3_aa: CATSKGADTGELFF
cdr3_nt: TGTGCCACCAGCAAGGGGGCCGACACCGGGGAGCTGTTTTTT

j_call: TRBJ2-1
v_call: TRBV5-6
clone_size: .
d_call: .
cdr3_aa: CASSATVNEQFF
cdr3_nt: TGTGCCAGCAGCGCGACAGTAAATGAGCAGTTCTTC

j_call: TRBJ1-2
v_call: TRBV19
clone_size: few
d_call: TRBD1
cdr3_aa: CASSMTGTPNYGYTF
cdr3_nt: TGTGCCAGTAGTATGACAGGGACGCCGAACTATGGCTACACCTTC

j_call: TRBJ1-4
v_call: TRBV25-1
clone_size: .
d_call: .
cdr3_aa: CASSESRGFEKLFF
cdr3_nt: TGTGCCAGCAGTGAATCTCGGGGATTCGAAAAACTGTTTTTT

j_call: TRBJ1-2
v_call: TRBV5-1
clone_size: few
d_call: TRBD1
cdr3_aa: CASSLVEGAGGYTF
cdr3_nt: TGCGCCAGCAGCTTGGTAGAGGGGGCTGGTGGCTACACCTTC

j_call: TRBJ2-7
v_call: TRBV6-5
clone_size: .
d_call: .
cdr3_aa: CAVSGNGAEQYF
cdr3_nt: TGTGCCGTATCAGGAAACGGGGCCGAGCAGTACTTC

j_call: TRBJ2-3
v_call: TRBV4-1
clone_size: once
d_call: TRBD2
cdr3_aa: CASSQDGLAGGRTDTQYF
cdr3_nt: TGCGCCAGCAGCCAAGATGGACTAGCGGGGGGGCGGACAGATACGCAGTATTTT

j_call: TRBJ2-3
v_call: TRBV7-7
clone_size: many
d_call: .
cdr3_aa: CASSNGYWDTQYF
cdr3_nt: TGTGCTAGCAGCAACGGGTACTGGGATACGCAGTATTTT

j_call: TRBJ2-1
v_call: TRBV13
clone_size: .
d_call: TRBD1
cdr3_aa: CASSFRGQGRSYNEQFF
cdr3_nt: TGTGCCAGCAGCTTCCGAGGACAGGGCCGCTCCTACAATGAGCAGTTCTTC

j_call: TRBJ2-7
v_call: TRBV29-1
clone_size: .
d_call: .
cdr3_aa: CSAESGVGYEQYF
cdr3_nt: TGCAGCGCTGAGTCAGGAGTGGGATACGAGCAGTACTTC

j_call: TRBJ2-1
v_call: TRBV2
clone_size: few
d_call: .
cdr3_aa: CASSDLRGEQFF
cdr3_nt: TGTGCCAGCAGTGACCTTCGTGGTGAGCAGTTCTTC

j_call: TRBJ1-2
v_call: TRBV20-1
clone_size: few
d_call: TRBD1
cdr3_aa: CSAPQGGLLNGYTF
cdr3_nt: TGCAGTGCTCCTCAGGGGGGGCTGTTGAATGGCTACACCTTC

j_call: TRBJ2-7
v_call: TRBV20-1
clone_size: .
d_call: TRBD2
cdr3_aa: CSASDGTSGRISYEQYF
cdr3_nt: TGCAGTGCTAGTGACGGGACTAGCGGGAGGATCTCCTACGAGCAGTACTTC

j_call: TRBJ2-7
v_call: TRBV5-1
clone_size: few
d_call: .
cdr3_aa: CASSAATTPSYYEQYF
cdr3_nt: TGCGCCAGCAGCGCAGCTACAACTCCCTCCTACTACGAGCAGTACTTC

j_call: TRBJ1-5
v_call: TRBV20-1
clone_size: many
d_call: TRBD1
cdr3_aa: CSATDRGIYGNQPQHF
cdr3_nt: TGCAGTGCCACCGACAGGGGAATTTATGGCAATCAGCCCCAGCATTTT

j_call: TRBJ2-7
v_call: TRBV7-2
clone_size: .
d_call: .
cdr3_aa: CASNSGDLGAYEQYF
cdr3_nt: TGTGCCAGCAACTCAGGGGATTTGGGAGCCTACGAGCAGTACTTC

j_call: TRBJ1-4
v_call: TRBV15
clone_size: few
d_call: .
cdr3_aa: CATRPDRFNEKLFF
cdr3_nt: TGTGCCACCAGACCGGACCGCTTTAATGAAAAACTGTTTTTT

j_call: TRBJ1-6
v_call: TRBV30
clone_size: few
d_call: TRBD1
cdr3_aa: CAWRNRDRGQISPLHF
cdr3_nt: TGTGCCTGGAGGAACCGGGACAGGGGGCAGATATCACCCCTCCACTTT

j_call: TRBJ1-5
v_call: TRBV30
clone_size: .
d_call: .
cdr3_aa: CAHGAGGNQPQHF
cdr3_nt: TGTGCCCACGGGGCAGGGGGCAATCAGCCCCAGCATTTT

j_call: TRBJ1-1
v_call: TRBV28
clone_size: .
d_call: TRBD1
cdr3_aa: CASTPTGFDTEAFF
cdr3_nt: TGTGCCAGCACGCCGACAGGGTTTGACACTGAAGCTTTCTTT

j_call: TRBJ2-7
v_call: TRBV7-2
clone_size: .
d_call: TRBD2
cdr3_aa: CASSSSGRPEQYF
cdr3_nt: TGTGCCAGCAGCTCAAGCGGGAGACCCGAGCAGTACTTC

j_call: TRBJ2-1
v_call: TRBV27
clone_size: .
d_call: TRBD1
cdr3_aa: CASSFDRGITGEQFF
cdr3_nt: TGTGCCAGCAGTTTTGACAGGGGTATTACGGGTGAGCAGTTCTTC

j_call: TRBJ2-5
v_call: TRBV20-1
clone_size: .
d_call: .
cdr3_aa: CSARGAGAVGGTQYF
cdr3_nt: TGCAGTGCTAGGGGGGCGGGAGCAGTCGGCGGGACCCAGTACTTC

j_call: TRBJ2-2
v_call: TRBV20-1
clone_size: few
d_call: TRBD2
cdr3_aa: CSARAGLADTTGELFF
cdr3_nt: TGCAGTGCTAGAGCTGGACTAGCGGATACCACCGGGGAGCTGTTTTTT

j_call: TRBJ2-7
v_call: TRBV7-3
clone_size: .
d_call: .
cdr3_aa: CASSQAQGIGEQYF
cdr3_nt: TGTGCCAGCAGCCAAGCCCAGGGTATCGGAGAGCAGTACTTC

j_call: TRBJ2-1
v_call: TRBV5-4
clone_size: few
d_call: .
cdr3_aa: CASSLGAGQLGEQFF
cdr3_nt: TGTGCCAGCAGCTTGGGGGCAGGGCAGTTGGGTGAGCAGTTCTTC

j_call: TRBJ2-6
v_call: TRBV9
clone_size: .
d_call: TRBD1
cdr3_aa: CASAWGQAPSGANVLTF
cdr3_nt: TGTGCCAGCGCGTGGGGACAGGCTCCCTCTGGGGCCAACGTCCTGACTTTC

j_call: TRBJ1-1
v_call: TRBV20-1
clone_size: .
d_call: TRBD1
cdr3_aa: CSAPDRAANTEAFF
cdr3_nt: TGCAGTGCACCCGACAGGGCCGCGAACACTGAAGCTTTCTTT